This record concerns one T cell receptor (beta chain) sequence. The antigen is not known. The data stem from a study of prognosis after radiotherapy for stage I lung cancer. The study amplified the TCR beta CDR3 region from genomic DNA. This amplification was carried out by two rounds of multiplex PCR. The use of primers specific to each TRBV and TRBJ gene characterized first-round PCR. The second round of PCR employed universal primers. MiXCR was run by TCRdb on the multiplex PCR reads, yielding one entry per CDR3 protein. The sample contains about 36,000 distinct CDR3 sequences, approximately 29% of which appear only once. Study findings and constraints: Patients who went on to get distant metastases had lower Shannon entropy after stereotactic body radiation therapy.

Per the germline V gene, CDR1 is SNHLY and CDR2 is FYNNEI. V was cut by 6 bases and J by 1 base, with 10 bases left in between. The CDR3 contains 13 residues. At each of two time points, approximately 5.8 milliliters of venous blood were taken. The TCR originated in a donor aged 50 or older with non-small cell lung cancer. V and J are TRBV2 and TRBJ2-7; D is possibly TRBD1 or TRBD2 (5 bases each). The sample here was PBMCs, taken before or after stereotactic body radiation therapy (not recorded which). CDR3 in amino acids: CASRGTSSYEQYF. The CDR3 DNA follows: TGTGCCAGCAGAGGGACGTCTTCCTACGAGCAGTACTTC.